This record concerns one TCR beta chain sequence. The protocol was immunoSEQ multiplex PCR, while the TCRdb copy is restricted to in-frame clones and leaves out a portion. The profile shows 90,000 to 140,000 clones, roughly 89% of them singletons. Indicated time point: cycle 4 day 1 (C4D1), after more than five weeks of nivolumab. Relapses following autologous stem cell transplantation were seen in all patients, with brentuximab vedotin exposure varying. This sample is drawn from a study of PD-1 blockade in classical Hodgkin lymphoma. Sequencing used peripheral blood mononuclear cells (PBMCs), obtained before the fourth cycle of nivolumab. The source is a human donor with classical Hodgkin lymphoma.

CDR3 residues: CASSPRDSLYEQYF. In DNA form, the CDR3 reads TGCGCCAGCAGCCCGCGGGACTCACTCTACGAGCAGTACTTC. The chain couples TRBV5-1 to TRBJ2-7, with D perhaps matching TRBD2 (6 bases). This CDR3 is 14 amino acids long. V gave up 4 bases and J gave up 3 bases, with 14 bases separating them. Germline CDR1 and CDR2: SGHRS and YFSETQ.